The 3 T cell receptor beta chains below all came from one sample that was sequenced in a study of control samples from healthy donors and cancer patients. The protocol was immunoSEQ multiplex PCR, while the TCRdb copy is restricted to in-frame clones and leaves out a portion. Of some 90,000 clones in the sample, around nine tenths were seen once. Sequencing input: blood. The source of these receptors is a woman aged 55-69 years in good health.

This clone was found a few times. This rearrangement joins TRBV2 to TRBJ2-7, with D tentatively TRBD1 or TRBD2 (5 bases each). CDR1 and CDR2 from the germline V gene are SNHLY and FYNNEI. The CDR3 loop spans 14 amino acids. Trimming cost V 4 bases and J 3 bases, with 13 bases left between them. CDR3 in amino acids: CASSGARGDYEQYF. The CDR3 bases are TGTGCCAGCAGTGGGGCTAGAGGGGACTACGAGCAGTACTTC.

The genes are TRBV11-1 and TRBJ2-1; 8 bases map to TRBD1. V gave up 1 base and J gave up 2 bases; unmatched junction bases: 4. Germline V lookup: CDR1 SGHAT, CDR2 FQDESV (reference sequence). The CDR3 loop spans 16 amino acids. CDR3 residues: CASSLGLTGAYNEQFF. CDR3 in DNA: TGTGCCAGCAGCTTAGGCCTGACAGGGGCCTACAATGAGCAGTTCTTC.

In this sample, this clone turned up once. J is TRBJ1-2 and V is TRBV6-1; D unresolved. Germline assignment: CDR1 MNHNS and CDR2 SASEGT. The CDR3 extends over 12 amino acids. The V end was cut by 3 bases, the J end by 7 bases, with 9 bases between. DNA for the CDR3: TGTGCCAGCAGTGAGCCTATCGGTGGCTACACCTTC. Amino acid sequence: CASSEPIGGYTF.